The rows below give T cell receptor beta chains drawn from one sample of a study of T cell responses to AZD1222 COVID-19 vaccine. Only in-frame clones appear in the TCRdb table, and some are missing; sequencing was by immunoSEQ multiplex PCR. The data contain approximately 120,000 clones, about nine tenths of them singletons. Sample: peripheral blood, taken on day 0 of AZD1222 vaccination. The receptors stem from an adult in good health. The CDR3 runs from the conserved cysteine through the conserved F or W. The order of the fields is clone size, D gene, V gene, J gene, CDR3 protein, CDR3 DNA. The D gene is left open where the match is weak. Not every row has a clone size; where given, it reads once, few, many or a size class.

-	-	TRBV28	TRBJ1-1	CANHPLRADTEAFF	TGTGCCAACCATCCCCTGCGGGCTGACACTGAAGCTTTCTTT
-	TRBD1	TRBV30	TRBJ1-2	CAWSVRSQGVGGYTF	TGTGCCTGGAGTGTACGGTCACAGGGGGTCGGTGGCTACACCTTC
-	-	TRBV5-4	TRBJ1-1	CASSLRGVDTEAFF	TGTGCCAGCAGCTTGCGGGGGGTGGACACTGAAGCTTTCTTT
once	-	TRBV5-5	TRBJ2-1	CASSTVGRDEQFF	TGTGCCAGCAGCACCGTAGGCCGGGATGAGCAGTTCTTC
-	-	TRBV27	TRBJ1-4	CASKFGEANEKLFF	TGTGCCAGCAAGTTTGGGGAGGCTAATGAAAAACTGTTTTTT
-	-	TRBV9	TRBJ1-6	CASSVDSGSYNSPLHF	TGTGCCAGCAGCGTAGATTCTGGCTCCTATAATTCACCCCTCCACTTT
-	-	TRBV2	TRBJ1-1	CASSEVMNTEAFF	TGTGCCAGCAGCGAGGTCATGAACACTGAAGCTTTCTTT
-	-	TRBV6-5	TRBJ2-1	CASSSDSYNEQFF	TGTGCCAGCAGTTCGGACAGTTACAATGAGCAGTTCTTC
-	TRBD2	TRBV19	TRBJ2-1	CASSIEVGLAGYEQFF	TGTGCCAGTAGTATAGAGGTGGGGCTAGCGGGTTATGAGCAGTTCTTC
-	-	TRBV19	TRBJ2-7	CASSMGSLYEQYF	TGTGCCAGTAGTATGGGGAGCCTCTACGAGCAGTACTTC
few	TRBD1	TRBV9	TRBJ2-1	CASSVEGQDYNEQFF	TGTGCCAGCAGCGTAGAGGGACAGGACTACAATGAGCAGTTCTTC
once	TRBD1	TRBV10-3	TRBJ2-2	CAISGTGDTGELFF	TGTGCCATCAGTGGGACAGGGGACACCGGGGAGCTGTTTTTT
-	TRBD1	TRBV10-3	TRBJ1-2	CAAKGQRMYGYTF	TGTGCCGCGAAGGGACAGCGGATGTATGGCTACACCTTC
once	-	TRBV24-1	TRBJ1-5	CATSGVSSANNQPQHF	TGTGCCACCAGTGGGGTTTCGTCCGCGAATAATCAGCCCCAGCATTTT
once	TRBD2	TRBV2	TRBJ2-5	CASRALAGGLETQYF	TGTGCCAGCAGAGCGCTAGCGGGGGGGCTGGAGACCCAGTACTTC
-	TRBD1	TRBV6-4	TRBJ2-7	CASRAPGQTYEQYF	TGTGCCAGCAGGGCTCCGGGACAGACCTACGAGCAGTACTTC
-	-	TRBV12-5	TRBJ1-1	CASGLGKSEAFF	TGTGCTAGTGGTTTAGGTAAATCTGAAGCTTTCTTT
once	-	TRBV7-2	TRBJ2-2	CASSFSQGTGELFF	TGTGCCAGCAGCTTTTCACAGGGTACCGGGGAGCTGTTTTTT
once	-	TRBV5-1	TRBJ1-1	CASSFQGTEAFF	TGCGCCAGCAGCTTCCAAGGGACTGAAGCTTTCTTT
-	-	TRBV5-4	TRBJ1-2	CASTQGYGYTF	TGTGCCAGCACCCAGGGGTATGGCTACACCTTC
few	-	TRBV7-9	TRBJ1-1	CASSLSTWNTEAFF	TGTGCCAGCAGCTTATCAACTTGGAACACTGAAGCTTTCTTT
-	-	TRBV11-2	TRBJ1-1	CASSSRESRDTRNTEAFF	TGTGCCAGCAGCTCCCGCGAGTCCCGGGACACCAGGAACACTGAAGCTTTCTTT
-	-	TRBV9	TRBJ2-3	CASSATTDTQYF	TGTGCCAGCAGCGCGACAACAGATACGCAGTATTTT
-	-	TRBV28	TRBJ2-1	CASSFSGRGPGHEQFF	TGTGCCAGCAGCTTTTCCGGACGAGGCCCGGGGCATGAGCAGTTCTTC
-	-	TRBV5-4	TRBJ2-5	CASTPGSSDGTQYF	TGTGCCAGCACCCCCGGATCGAGTGACGGGACCCAGTACTTC
-	-	TRBV29-1	TRBJ1-2	CSVETGGYGYTF	TGCAGCGTTGAAACAGGAGGCTATGGCTACACCTTC
-	-	TRBV7-9	TRBJ1-6	CASSSGGDSLHF	TGTGCCAGCAGCTCAGGTGGGGATTCCCTCCACTTT
-	-	TRBV6-2/TRBV6-3	TRBJ2-7	CASSYRPGIEPYEQYF	TGTGCCAGCAGTTACAGACCGGGGATAGAGCCTTACGAGCAGTACTTC
-	TRBD2	TRBV10-3	TRBJ2-7	CAIADSGTSNEQYF	TGTGCCATCGCGGATAGCGGGACCTCTAACGAGCAGTACTTC
-	TRBD2	TRBV30	TRBJ2-1	CASTSGRARGLNEQFF	TGTGCCTCAACTAGCGGGAGGGCCCGAGGGTTGAATGAGCAGTTCTTC
-	-	TRBV24-1	TRBJ2-3	CATSDSAGGTPSDTQYF	TGTGCCACCAGTGATTCTGCTGGGGGGACGCCAAGTGATACGCAGTATTTT
-	TRBD1	TRBV4-1	TRBJ2-5	CASRPSTDRVGTQYF	TGCGCCAGCAGACCTTCCACCGACAGGGTAGGGACCCAGTACTTC
-	TRBD1	TRBV9	TRBJ1-1	CASSPTGQYTEAFF	TGTGCCAGCAGCCCGACAGGGCAATACACTGAAGCTTTCTTT
-	-	TRBV18	TRBJ1-2	CASSPADARGYTF	TGTGCCAGCTCACCAGCAGATGCTAGAGGCTACACCTTC
-	-	TRBV18	TRBJ2-5	CASSPRLGGETQYF	TGTGCCAGCTCACCTCGTCTAGGGGGAGAGACCCAGTACTTC
-	-	TRBV5-5	TRBJ2-5	CASSLVYAETQYF	TGTGCCAGCAGCTTAGTCTACGCAGAGACCCAGTACTTC
-	-	TRBV6-5	TRBJ2-2	CASSNRQVSGELFF	TGTGCCAGCAGCAATAGACAGGTTTCGGGGGAGCTGTTTTTT
-	-	TRBV2	TRBJ2-1	CASSESTQRVGEQFF	TGTGCCAGCAGTGAATCGACCCAGCGGGTGGGTGAGCAGTTCTTC
-	-	TRBV14	TRBJ2-1	CASKGQGSYNEQFF	TGTGCCAGCAAGGGGCAGGGGTCATACAATGAGCAGTTCTTC
-	-	TRBV19	TRBJ2-1	CASWGGEQFF	TGTGCCAGTTGGGGTGGTGAGCAGTTCTTC
-	TRBD2	TRBV7-9	TRBJ2-7	CASSSSGLAVSGGQYF	TGTGCCAGCAGCTCGTCGGGACTAGCGGTATCAGGGGGGCAGTACTTC
-	-	TRBV28	TRBJ1-2	CASSLNLYGYTF	TGTGCCAGCAGTTTAAACCTCTATGGCTACACCTTC
once	-	TRBV6-5	TRBJ1-2	CASKGSQYGYTF	TGTGCCAGCAAAGGGTCGCAGTATGGCTACACCTTC
-	TRBD1	TRBV10-3	TRBJ2-3	CAISGRQGATDTQYF	TGTGCCATCAGTGGGCGACAGGGGGCGACAGATACGCAGTATTTT
-	-	TRBV27	TRBJ1-4	CASSLSDGTNEKLFF	TGTGCCAGCAGTTTATCGGATGGAACTAATGAAAAACTGTTTTTT
-	TRBD1	TRBV5-1	TRBJ2-2	CASSLGQGGTGELFF	TGCGCCAGCAGCCTGGGACAGGGAGGCACCGGGGAGCTGTTTTTT
-	-	TRBV6-2/TRBV6-3	TRBJ1-2	CASSYSIGRSGYTF	TGTGCCAGCAGTTACTCGATAGGGAGGAGCGGCTACACCTTC
-	-	TRBV30	TRBJ1-5	CAWFSGPQHF	TGTGCCTGGTTTTCCGGGCCCCAGCATTTT
-	-	TRBV3-1/TRBV3-2	TRBJ1-2	CASSHTDYGYTF	TGTGCCAGCAGCCACACGGACTATGGCTACACCTTC
-	-	TRBV30	TRBJ2-5	CTWSVRQFQETQYF	TGTACCTGGAGTGTCCGGCAGTTTCAAGAGACCCAGTACTTC
-	-	TRBV28	TRBJ1-4	CASSLFYTGGNEKLFF	TGTGCCAGCAGTTTATTTTACACCGGGGGAAATGAAAAACTGTTTTTT
-	-	TRBV7-8	TRBJ2-3	CASSLPFKGGTDTQYF	TGTGCCAGCAGCTTACCCTTCAAGGGGGGCACAGATACGCAGTATTTT
-	-	TRBV5-1	TRBJ2-7	CASSLGFSVQYF	TGCGCCAGCAGCTTGGGGTTCTCAGTGCAGTACTTC
-	TRBD1	TRBV27	TRBJ2-7	CASRGQGYYEQYF	TGTGCCAGCAGGGGACAGGGTTACTACGAGCAGTACTTC
-	-	TRBV6-4	TRBJ1-5	CASSLNSNQPQHF	TGTGCCAGCAGTTTGAACAGCAATCAGCCCCAGCATTTT
-	-	TRBV5-6	TRBJ2-1	CASSLHGNSYNEQFF	TGTGCCAGCAGCTTGCATGGAAACTCCTACAATGAGCAGTTCTTC
-	TRBD2	TRBV7-3	TRBJ2-1	CASSLTSGGPWEQFF	TGTGCCAGCAGCTTGACTAGCGGGGGGCCCTGGGAGCAGTTCTTC
few	TRBD2	TRBV18	TRBJ2-7	CASSPSERTSGIF	TGTGCCAGCTCACCATCGGAGAGGACTAGCGGGATTTTC
-	TRBD1	TRBV5-1	TRBJ2-5	CASSTTGGPDLETQYF	TGCGCCAGCAGCACTACAGGGGGTCCTGACTTAGAGACCCAGTACTTC